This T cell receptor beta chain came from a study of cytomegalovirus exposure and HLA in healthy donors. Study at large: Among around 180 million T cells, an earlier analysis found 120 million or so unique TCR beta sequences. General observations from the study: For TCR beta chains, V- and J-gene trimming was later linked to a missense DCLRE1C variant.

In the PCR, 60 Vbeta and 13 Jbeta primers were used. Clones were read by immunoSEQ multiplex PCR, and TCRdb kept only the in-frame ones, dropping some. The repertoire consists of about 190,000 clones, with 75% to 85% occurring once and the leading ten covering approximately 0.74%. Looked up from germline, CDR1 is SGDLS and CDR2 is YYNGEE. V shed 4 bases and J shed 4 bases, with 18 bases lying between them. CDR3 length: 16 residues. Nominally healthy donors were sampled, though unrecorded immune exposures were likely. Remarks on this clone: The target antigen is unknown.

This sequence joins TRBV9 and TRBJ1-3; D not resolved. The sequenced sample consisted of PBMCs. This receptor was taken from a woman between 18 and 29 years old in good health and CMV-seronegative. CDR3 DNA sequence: TGTGCCAGCAGCTCCAGCCCGAGAGGTCGCGGAAACACCATATATTTT. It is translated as CASSSSPRGRGNTIYF.